This T cell receptor beta chain was recorded in a study of blood T cell repertoires in COVID-19. Trimming took 5 bases from V and 8 from J; bases not matched to a gene: 9. CDR3 length equals 15 residues. Germline CDR1 reads MGHRA; CDR2 reads YSYEKL. As originally analysed: For nucleated cells, counts were estimated from reference gene primer amplification. The assay was immunoSEQ multiplex PCR, and TCRdb's table has in-frame clones only and misses some. V and J calls and clone size come straight from that table; D and trimming were deduced from the DNA. The data contain about 180,000 clones, about 87% of them singletons.

The clonotype was recovered from a woman aged 70 to 79 with COVID-19, enrolled during active disease. The chain carries TRBV4-1 and TRBJ1-6, with TRBD1 matching 7 bases. The sequenced material came from peripheral blood. CDR3 residues: CASSRSTGSDSPLHF. DNA for the CDR3: TGCGCCAGCAGCAGATCGACAGGGTCTGATTCACCCCTCCACTTT.